This passage covers 28 T cell receptor beta chains from one sample sequenced in a study of CD8+CD57+ T cells in acquired aplastic anemia. Researchers used genomic DNA as the template to profile TCR beta VDJ and CDR3. In TCRdb, the reads were re-called with MiXCR into one record per CDR3 protein. The sample holds about 220,000 distinct CDR3 sequences, 34% seen once. Material: sorted CD4+, CD8+, or CD8+CD57+ T cells (not recorded which) from PBMCs. These receptors were obtained from a human donor in good health, serving as a control.

This chain connects TRBV10-1 to TRBJ2-7; 9 bases align to TRBD1. The CDR3 runs 12 residues. Germline CDR1 reads WNHNN; CDR2 reads SYGVQD (reference sequence). V lost 11 bases and J lost 6; bases outside the gene matches: 8. The CDR3 bases are TGCGCCGGCTTGGACAGGGGTCGCGAGCAGTACTTC. It encodes CAGLDRGREQYF.

There are many counts of this clonotype. The V and J genes are TRBV2 and TRBJ2-7; D is uncertain. The CDR3 has 10 amino acids. V gave up 5 bases and J gave up 4 bases, with 3 bases separating them. The germline CDR1 and CDR2 sequences are SNHLY and FYNNEI. The CDR3 here is CASSRYEQYF. The CDR3, as DNA: TGTGCCAGCAGTAGATACGAGCAGTACTTC.

The chain carries TRBV11-1 and TRBJ2-7; 14 bases are a match to TRBD2. V lost 1 base, J lost 4 bases, and 12 bases stayed unmatched. CDR1 and CDR2 (germline): SGHAT, FQDESV (reference sequence). The CDR3 is 19 amino acids. The DNA of the CDR3 is TGTGCCAGCAGCTTAGTTAGTGGACTAGCGGGGGGACCTCCATACGAGCAGTACTTC. This translates into CASSLVSGLAGGPPYEQYF.

V gene TRBV24-1 combines with J gene TRBJ2-5; no clear D gene. Germline V CDR1 and CDR2: KGHDR, SFDVKD. The CDR3 spans 13 residues. Trimming took 5 bases from V and 3 from J, leaving 9 bases between them. The chain's CDR3 is CATSGREEETQYF. The DNA of the CDR3 is TGTGCCACCAGTGGGCGTGAGGAAGAGACCCAGTACTTC.

Many counts were recorded for this clonotype. The gene calls are TRBV2 and TRBJ2-7; no definite D call. In germline, CDR1 is SNHLY, CDR2 FYNNEI. Trimming removed 2 bases at V and 3 bases at J, with 5 bases between. This CDR3 has 12 residues. The CDR3 sequence: CASSEFVYEQYF. The DNA of the CDR3 is TGTGCCAGCAGTGAATTCGTCTACGAGCAGTACTTC.

This chain joins TRBV25-1 and TRBJ1-3, with 7 bases that match TRBD1. The CDR3 spans 15 residues. In germline, CDR1 is MGHDK, CDR2 SYGVNS. V lost 2 bases to trimming and J lost 7 bases; unmatched junction nucleotides: 8. In DNA form, the CDR3 reads TGTGCCAGCAGTGAAGGGGACAGTTGGGGGAACACCATATATTTT. As protein: CASSEGDSWGNTIYF.

The V gene is TRBV10-3, the J gene TRBJ1-6; TRBD1 agrees at 10 bases. V gave up 6 bases and J gave up 8 bases; unmatched junction bases: 4. Germline V CDR1 and CDR2: ENHRY, SYGVKD. This CDR3 spans 14 amino acids. CDR3 in amino acids: CAISHGTGDSPLHF. The CDR3 region has the DNA TGTGCCATCAGCCACGGGACAGGGGATTCACCCCTCCACTTT.

The chain couples TRBV10-3 to TRBJ2-7; TRBD2 might be the D (6 bases). With 10 bases removed from V and 4 bases from J, the gap between germline ends came to 17 bases. The germline CDR1 and CDR2 sequences are ENHRY and SYGVKD. CDR3 length: 13 amino acids. For the CDR3, the DNA is TGTGCCACCTCGGGGGTCGCGGGGTACGAGCAGTACTTC. It yields the protein CATSGVAGYEQYF.

The chain employs TRBV20-1 and TRBJ2-7, with TRBD2 identical over 12 bases. Germline V gives CDR1 DFQATT, CDR2 SNEGSKA (reference sequence). The ends lost 4 bases at V and 4 bases at J; junction bases unmatched: 5. The CDR3 has 14 residues. CDR3: CSAILLAGGYEQYV. In nucleotides, the CDR3 is TGCAGTGCTATTCTACTAGCGGGGGGATACGAGCAGTACGTC.

This rearrangement joins TRBV20-1 to TRBJ1-1; the D is unclear. The V end lost 4 bases, the J end lost 0 bases, and 18 bases lay between the germline ends. CDR3 size: 16 residues. Germline values: CDR1 DFQATT, CDR2 SNEGSKA (reference sequence). CDR3 protein: CSATGLGGRLNTEAFF. The CDR3 nucleotides read TGCAGTGCTACAGGCTTGGGAGGGCGGTTGAACACTGAAGCTTTCTTT.

The chain combines TRBV27 with TRBJ2-7, with D possibly being TRBD2 (6 bases). Germline V gene sequence: CDR1 MNHEY, CDR2 SMNVEV (reference sequence). This CDR3 has 16 amino acids. V dropped 10 bases and J dropped 0 bases, with 22 bases sitting between them. The DNA for the CDR3 is TGTGCCACCCTCACCCGGGGGTGGGATAACTCCTACGAGCAGTACTTC. Its translation is CATLTRGWDNSYEQYF.

The chain links TRBV25-1 to TRBJ2-1; the match to TRBD2 covers 9 bases. The CDR3 extends over 17 amino acids. CDR1 and CDR2 from the germline V gene are MGHDK and SYGVNS. The V and J ends lost 6 bases and 7 bases, in that order; junction bases with no gene match: 16. The DNA of the CDR3 is TGTGCCAGCAGCAAATCCTCCCCGGGACTAGCCCCTAATGAGCAGTTCTTC. Translation gives CASSKSSPGLAPNEQFF. Supplemented by reference TRBV25-1 and TRBJ2-1, the full variable domain reads EADIYQTPRYLVIGTGKKITLECSQTMGHDKMYWYQQDPGMELHLIHYSYGVNSTEKGDLSSESTVSRIRTEHFPLTLESARPSHTSQYLCASSKSSPGLAPNEQFFGPGTRLTVL.

The chain recombines TRBV9 with TRBJ2-1; 7 bases are a match to TRBD2. V was clipped by 4 bases and J by 5 bases; unmatched bases: 6. CDR1 and CDR2 (germline): SGDLS, YYNGEE. The CDR3 loop spans 14 amino acids. CDR3 bases: TGTGCCAGCAGCCTCCGAGCGGGGAACAATGAGCAGTTCTTC. Amino acids: CASSLRAGNNEQFF.

This clonotype has just a few counts. The J gene is TRBJ1-2, the V gene TRBV20-1; tentative D call: TRBD1 (6 bases). In germline, CDR1 is DFQATT, CDR2 SNEGSKA (reference sequence). V was clipped by 1 base and J by 7 bases, with 22 bases between them. The CDR3 spans 16 residues. The DNA of the CDR3 is TGCAGTGCTAGAGGGGGTCTGGTAGGGGGGAAGAGTGGCTACACCTTC. Amino acids: CSARGGLVGGKSGYTF.

With respect to this clonotype: It may be a read error: a sequence one base away is much more abundant. The chain is built from TRBV20-1 and TRBJ2-5, with D possibly being TRBD2 (6 bases). Germline V gene data show CDR1 as DFQATT and CDR2 as SNEGSKA (reference sequence). CDR3 size: 13 residues. CDR3 sequence (DNA): TGCAGCACTAGACTAGACCGGCAAGAGACCCAGTACTTC. Its protein product is CSTRLDRQETQYF.

This clonotype was detected many times. The chain links TRBV12-3 or TRBV12-4 to TRBJ1-2, with a tentative D call TRBD1 (6 bases). The CDR3 is made up of 15 amino acids. With 5 bases removed from V and 4 bases from J, the gap between germline ends came to 17 bases. The DNA for the CDR3 is TGTGCCAGCAGTGGGGGCGTGGGGGCTATCTATGGCTACACCTTC. Translated, it gives CASSGGVGAIYGYTF.

This clonotype was picked up a small number of times. The gene calls are TRBV27 and TRBJ2-2, with TRBD1 matching over 7 bases. The CDR3 is made up of 15 amino acids. Germline assignment: CDR1 MNHEY and CDR2 SMNVEV (reference sequence). J lost 6 bases, V lost 7 bases, and 11 bases had no gene match. The CDR3 is CASTRDSLGSGELFF. The CDR3 DNA reads TGTGCCAGCACCAGGGACAGCCTAGGGTCCGGGGAGCTGTTTTTT.

This clonotype appeared a few times. The chain uses TRBV5-1 and TRBJ2-3, with 11 nucleotides matching TRBD2. Trimming cost V 5 bases and J 2 bases; bases outside gene matches: 13. The CDR3 is made up of 18 amino acids. Germline V gene sequence: CDR1 SGHRS, CDR2 YFSETQ. CDR3 region: CASRGGLAAQSYTDTQYF. The CDR3 coding sequence is TGCGCCAGCAGAGGGGGACTAGCGGCGCAGTCTTACACAGATACGCAGTATTTT.

The chain combines TRBV4-2 with TRBJ1-1; D possibly corresponds to TRBD1 (6 bases). This CDR3 spans 17 amino acids. The germline V gene encodes CDR1 LGHNA and CDR2 YNFKEQ. V shed 1 base and J shed 5 bases, with 20 bases lying between them. DNA for the CDR3: TGTGCCAGCAGCCAAGTGTTCAGGGGCCAACTTGGGACTGAAGCTTTCTTT. The encoded protein is CASSQVFRGQLGTEAFF.

The chain recombines TRBV25-1 with TRBJ1-1, with TRBD1 identical over 9 bases. The CDR3 sequence is 14 residues long. Germline CDR1 MGHDK, CDR2 SYGVNS. Germline trimming cut 6 bases from V and 13 bases from J; bases unmatched to any gene: 15. The CDR3 protein is CASSSLRQGVYVFF. CDR3 DNA: TGTGCCAGCAGCTCCCTCAGACAGGGGGTGTACGTTTTCTTT.

This clonotype was recorded only once. This chain joins TRBV19 and TRBJ1-6; 9 nucleotides agree with TRBD1. V was pared by 5 bases and J by 7 bases, with 9 bases of the junction left unmatched. The CDR3 loop spans 16 amino acids. Germline CDR1 is LNHDA and CDR2 is SQIVND (reference sequence). CDR3 coding DNA: TGTGCCAGTAGTCTCCTCCTTGGGACAGGGAATTCACCCCTCCACTTT. Its protein product is CASSLLLGTGNSPLHF.

Note on this clonotype: The junction and the germline gene differ at one end; a read error may be behind it. In DNA, the CDR3 is TGTGCCATCAGGGACAGCACCGGCGGAACCACCATATATTTT. Encoded protein: CAIRDSTGGTTIYF. The chain couples TRBV10-3 to TRBJ1-3; tentatively, D is TRBD1 (6 bases). The CDR3 contains 14 residues. Germline V gene sequence: CDR1 ENHRY, CDR2 SYGVKD.

A few counts support this clonotype. CDR3 protein: CASSFATSGGAETQYF. In DNA, the CDR3 is TGCGCCAGCAGCTTCGCTACTAGCGGGGGAGCGGAGACCCAGTACTTC. The rearrangement joins TRBV5-1 to TRBJ2-5; TRBD2 matches 11 bases. There are 16 residues in the CDR3. Unmatched junction bases numbered 8, after V lost 2 bases and J lost 5 bases. Germline V CDR1 and CDR2: SGHRS, YFSETQ.

This clonotype has at least ten counts. The DNA for the CDR3 is TGTGCCAGTAGTCCTAGCGGGGGGGCCGGGGAGACCCAGTACTTC. This codes for CASSPSGGAGETQYF. This rearrangement joins TRBV19 to TRBJ2-5; 12 nucleotides align to TRBD2. The CDR3 runs 15 residues. Germline V CDR1 and CDR2: LNHDA, SQIVND (reference sequence). V dropped 5 bases and J dropped 5; count of bases not matched to a gene: 6.

The chain carries TRBV3-1 and TRBJ2-7; 8 bases are a match to TRBD1. Germline trimming cut 5 bases from V and 2 bases from J; bases unmatched to any gene: 8. The CDR3 is 15 residues long. Per the germline V gene, CDR1 is LGHDT and CDR2 is YNNKEL (reference sequence). CDR3 protein: CASSETGTGPYEQYF. DNA of the CDR3: TGTGCCAGCAGCGAAACCGGGACAGGACCCTACGAGCAGTACTTC.

This clonotype was seen at least ten times. The genes are TRBV6-5 and TRBJ1-2; the match to TRBD1 covers 8 bases. Germline loops: CDR1 MNHEY, CDR2 SVGAGI. CDR3 length: 14 amino acids. V shed 7 bases and J 4 bases; nucleotides not matched to a gene: 8. Written as DNA, the CDR3 is TGTGCCAGCACTTGGGACAGGTGGATCTATGGCTACACCTTC. This gives the protein CASTWDRWIYGYTF.

The rearrangement joins TRBV19 to TRBJ1-2, with 8 bases matching TRBD1. Germline V gene data show CDR1 as LNHDA and CDR2 as SQIVND (reference sequence). This CDR3 has 14 amino acids. After removal of 5 bases from V and 4 bases from J, the junction contained 6 bases not matched to a gene. CDR3: CASSSTGDTYGYTF. The CDR3 DNA reads as TGTGCCAGTAGTTCGACAGGGGACACCTATGGCTACACCTTC.

The chain combines TRBV2 with TRBJ1-2, with 9 bases fitting TRBD1. This CDR3 region has 15 residues. The trim removed 6 bases at V and 6 bases at J, leaving 11 bases unmatched. Germline loops: CDR1 SNHLY, CDR2 FYNNEI. In DNA form, the CDR3 reads TGTGCCAGCAGCCATGGGACAGGGTCAAGCCATGGCTACACCTTC. The encoded protein is CASSHGTGSSHGYTF.